This T cell receptor (beta chain) emerged from a study of regulatory T cells in long-lasting Graves disease (dated by TCRdb to about 2021). At the level of the whole study: Patients with newly diagnosed Graves' disease had been on antithyroid drugs for under 3 months. TCR sequencing covered some 13 persistent and around 20 newly diagnosed Graves' disease patients, some 33 samples in total. The study was registered as a clinical trial and conducted in China. Peripheral blood TCR sequencing and RNA sequencing compared persistent Graves' disease patients with newly diagnosed Graves' disease patients.

Comment on this clonotype: Its target antigen remains unknown. No clone much larger than this one lies a single base away; base qualities are absent.

Library preparation employed multiplex PCR. Instrument on record: Illumina HiSeq 4000. To build TCR beta libraries, CDR3 regions were amplified by Arm-PCR using iRepertoire HTBI primers. Before sequencing, the PCR products underwent gel purification. The study's own analysis went as follows. Across samples, approximately 68 TRBV and 13 to 15 TRBJ segments were identified and used for gene usage analysis of CDR3 amino acid clonotypes. COPE and FqMerger were used to merge filtered high-quality paired reads into contigs. BLAST was used to align contigs to IMGT TRBV, TRBD and TRBJ reference genes, and CDR3 was defined according to IMGT. Any clonotype with a frequency above 0.1% was classified as a highly expanded clone. Shannon entropy served as the measure of repertoire diversity, while the Gini coefficient captured V-J evenness. Public clonotypes were defined as clonotypes shared by more than one individual. TCRdb reanalyzed the raw reads on its own, using fastp at Q25 for trimming and MiXCR for clone calling, and kept in-frame beta chains. Every entry covers one CDR3 protein and lists the most common genes and DNA from its rows. TCRdb's processing, not the authors', yielded these V and J calls. In all, the sample holds some 400,000 distinct CDR3 sequences, and 14% to 15% of those were seen once. Of the sample, 16% is held by the ten largest clones.

What the study reported, not specific to this receptor: Because the primary lesion, thyroid tissue, could not be accessed, the study looked at peripheral blood alone. Persistent patients shared more public clonotypes among themselves (around 2,700) than newly diagnosed patients did (roughly 910). Preferential use of TRBV28, TRBJ1-2 and TRBJ2-5 was observed in persistent disease, whereas TRBV20-1 and TRBJ2-1 were favored in newly diagnosed disease. Lower TCR Shannon entropy and fewer highly expanded clones were observed in persistent Graves' disease patients than in newly diagnosed patients, which suggested clonal expansion. As a limitation, the authors acknowledged that the small sample size may reduce accuracy. Sequencing and analysis were restricted to the TCR beta chain.

The CDR3, cysteine through phenylalanine, is 13 amino acids long. The kept DNA is CDR3 alone, 39 bases in frame from the first base. The germline V gene (reference sequence) sets CDR1 to DFQATT and CDR2 to SNEGSKA. The junction shows trimming of 3 bases on V and 6 bases on J, plus 11 bases between the germline ends. The time point label, read with the paper, signifies: newly diagnosed GD, antithyroid drugs for less than 3 months. For both TCR sequencing and RNA sequencing, RNA was extracted from PBMCs in TRIzol. The diagnosis of Graves' disease followed American Thyroid Association guidelines. Patients were recruited from an endocrinology department in Xi'an, China. From each patient, approximately 10 milliliters of peripheral blood was collected into an EDTA anticoagulant tube. PBMCs were isolated by Ficoll Paque Plus density gradient separation without further T cell sorting. RNA quality was checked with an Agilent 2100 Bioanalyzer and agarose gel, and concentration with a NanoDrop 2000.

This same sample was also taken into another study, of T cells in Graves' hyperthyroidism and ophthalmopathy. That second report states: Graves' hyperthyroidism was defined as stable when no progression to ophthalmopathy occurred over 18 months of follow-up. Hyperthyroidism patients were newly diagnosed, had a disease duration of under 2 months, and were aged 18 to 65 years. Exclusion was applied to patients with uncontrolled infections, other autoimmune diseases, pregnancy or lactation. Clinical symptoms, serum thyroxine and TRAb, thyroid ultrasound, and orbital computed tomography formed the basis for the diagnoses. The TCR CDR3 was subjected to a first round of RT-PCR using the HTBI primer set and the Qiagen OneStep RT-PCR kit. Most expanded thyroid clonotypes (frequency above 0.001) were also detected in blood, a finding suggesting that blood repertoires may reflect thyroid immune responses. In cross-validation, a model built on a 13 V-J signature told ophthalmopathy apart from stable hyperthyroidism with approximately 91% sensitivity and 81% to 82% specificity, and in testing the same model reached 80%/75%. During validation, the model predicted progression to ophthalmopathy a median of about 6.3 months ahead of onset, with around 71% sensitivity and 72% to 80% specificity. To identify distinguishing TCR V-J signatures, a discovery cohort of some 99 patients was used, comprising fewer than 45 with Graves' ophthalmopathy and 55 to 65 with stable Graves' hyperthyroidism. An independent validation cohort of fewer than 20 hyperthyroidism patients and some 15 patients who later progressed to ophthalmopathy tested prospective prediction of ophthalmopathy. The approximately 97 discovery patients were randomly divided into training and test sets at a 7:3 ratio. In addition, the study compared T-cell repertoires in thyroid tissue and in blood from roughly 6 Graves' hyperthyroidism patients. After blood sampling, hyperthyroidism patients were treated with methimazole at a starting dose of 30 mg daily, and ophthalmopathy patients were treated with high-dose intravenous methylprednisolone. Libraries were constructed in a second round of multiplex PCR, after which size selection and purification were performed. Paired-end sequencing of the libraries was performed with 100 bp reads on an Illumina HiSeq2000. SOAPnuke was used to process the raw data, throwing out any read that contained adapters or uncalled bases, had a mean Phred below 15, or lacked an exact constant-primer or identifier match. COPE v1.2.5 was used to merge the high-quality paired reads, and each unique nucleotide sequence was defined as a clonotype. Clonotypes were aligned to IMGT TRBV, TRBD and TRBJ reference segments using MiTCR v1.1. Only V-J combinations with frequency above 0.0001, covering 99% to 99.2% of repertoires, were analysed. The TCS score was defined as the ratio of F50 (clonal expansion) to E x V (chaos), calculated using BLOSUM62-based TCRdist between CDR3 peptides within each V-J. Welch's t-statistics and random forest reduced approximately 520 V-J features to roughly 13, which were used in a naive Bayes classifier (R e1071). No statistical method was used to fix the sample size in advance, and group allocation was not hidden from the investigators. TCR Vbeta CDR3 sequencing of 130 to 150 peripheral blood samples (approximately 44 ophthalmopathy, 75 to 80 hyperthyroidism and roughly 17 progressor patients) is reported in the paper.

The TCR was taken from a woman aged 25 to 39 with Graves disease. Donor details come from another sample of the same person, matched by shared clones. This chain is built from TRBV20-1 and TRBJ2-2; TRBD2 is possibly the D segment (5 matching bases). The sequenced sample was peripheral blood mononuclear cells (PBMCs), obtained at new diagnosis, from a patient treated with antithyroid drugs. The DNA sequence is as follows: TGCAGTGCTAGGGCTAGCAGTCCCGGGGAGCTGTTTTTT. It translates as CSARASSPGELFF.